Reported below is one T cell receptor beta chain. TCRdb's table, derived via immunoSEQ multiplex PCR, lists solely in-frame clones and lacks some. The sample contains approximately 240,000 clones, 65% to 90% of which appear only once. The CDR3 covers 17 residues. The germline gives CDR1 SGHVS, CDR2 FQNEAQ. Trimming cost V 5 bases and J 1 base; bases outside gene matches: 9. This entry is derived from a study of blood T cell repertoires in COVID-19. The chain couples TRBV7-8 to TRBJ2-1; 9 positions match TRBD2. The sequence derives from an elderly woman with active or convalescent COVID-19. Specimen: peripheral blood. The CDR3 coding sequence is TGTGCCAGCAGCAAAGGGGCTAGCGGGGTGTCCTACAATGAGCAGTTCTTC. This codes for CASSKGASGVSYNEQFF.